One sample yielded the 27 T cell receptor beta chains listed below, sequenced in a study of blood T cell repertoires in COVID-19 (dated by TCRdb to 2018 to 2020). Receptor libraries were prepared by the immunoSEQ multiplex PCR assay. As stored in TCRdb, this immuneACCESS dataset retains in-frame rearrangements with V and J assigned. A fraction of the clones does not appear; measured against another copy, unresolved V genes explain less than half of the discrepancy, and the remainder lacks a known reason. The sample table contains 280,000 or so clones; only one count was recorded for around 85% of them. The ten largest make up about 1.9% of the sample. The specimen was peripheral blood. The origin of the receptors is a woman in her twenties or thirties who had recovered from COVID-19.

V gene TRBV7-2 combines with J gene TRBJ2-7; D unclear. This CDR3 has 13 residues. In germline, CDR1 is SGHTA, CDR2 FQGNSA. V lost 3 bases and J 3 bases, leaving 9 bases between the germline ends. The chain's CDR3 is CASSFLRDYEQYF. In DNA form, the CDR3 reads TGTGCCAGCAGCTTCCTTAGAGACTACGAGCAGTACTTC.

The chain uses TRBV9 and TRBJ1-4, with 10 bases aligning to TRBD1. The CDR3 has 15 residues. Trimming took 3 bases from V and 8 from J; bases not matched to a gene: 7. Germline CDR1 is SGDLS and CDR2 is YYNGEE. The CDR3 is CASSAGTGEKEKLFF. The CDR3 DNA reads TGTGCCAGCAGCGCAGGGACAGGGGAAAAAGAAAAACTGTTTTTT.

The chain employs TRBV19 and TRBJ1-5; D ambiguous. Trimming cost V 5 bases and J 3 bases, with 14 bases left between them. Germline values: CDR1 LNHDA, CDR2 SQIVND (reference sequence). This CDR3 spans 15 amino acids. The CDR3 protein is CASSYEGVINQPQHF. CDR3 DNA: TGTGCCAGTAGTTACGAGGGCGTAATCAATCAGCCCCAGCATTTT.

V and J are TRBV14 and TRBJ2-7; a weak D match, TRBD2 (5 bases). The CDR3 contains 15 residues. Between the trimmed V and J ends, which lost 2 bases and 5 bases, there was a span of 16 bases. Germline V gives CDR1 SGHDN, CDR2 FVKESK. CDR3 DNA: TGTGCCAGCAGCCAACGTGAGGGTGGATCAGACGAGCAGTACTTC. It encodes CASSQREGGSDEQYF. Complete variable domain (other parts from reference TRBV14 and TRBJ2-7): EAGVTQFPSHSVIEKGQTVTLRCDPISGHDNLYWYRRVMGKEIKFLLHFVKESKQDESGMPNNRFLAERTGGTYSTLKVQPAELEDSGVYFCASSQREGGSDEQYFGPGTRLTVT.

This clone was picked up many times. The genes are TRBV19 and TRBJ1-2, with D unresolved. The CDR3 sequence is 13 residues long. Germline CDR1 is LNHDA and CDR2 is SQIVND (reference sequence). Trimming left V 3 bases short and J 2 bases short, with 7 bases between. The CDR3 loop is CASSIGINYGYTF. CDR3 in DNA: TGTGCCAGTAGTATCGGGATAAACTATGGCTACACCTTC.

The genes are TRBV29-1 and TRBJ2-1, with TRBD1 matching 11 bases. After removal of 8 bases from V and 9 bases from J, the junction contained 15 bases not matched to a gene. The CDR3 is 15 amino acids. Germline V gene data show CDR1 as SQVTM and CDR2 as ANQGSEA. The CDR3 sequence: CSSHNSGQGAREQFF. The CDR3 nucleotides are TGCAGCTCACATAATAGCGGACAGGGGGCCCGTGAGCAGTTCTTC.

The chain employs TRBV7-9 and TRBJ2-5, with 9 nucleotides matching TRBD2. CDR1 is SEHNR, CDR2 FQNEAQ, per germline (reference sequence). Trimming at V came to 5 bases and at J to 7 bases, leaving 11 bases not matched to a gene. The CDR3 has 15 amino acids. CDR3 nucleotides: TGTGCCAGCAGCCCCCGGACAGCGGGGGGAGGGACCCAGTACTTC. It yields the protein CASSPRTAGGGTQYF. The entire variable domain, with the rest obtained from reference TRBV7-9 and TRBJ2-5, is as follows: DTGVSQNPRHKITKRGQNVTFRCDPISEHNRLYWYRQTLGQGPEFLTYFQNEAQLEKSRLLSDRFSAERPKGSFSTLEIQRTEQGDSAMYLCASSPRTAGGGTQYFGPGTRLLVL.

This clone was observed a single time. The rearrangement joins TRBV7-9 to TRBJ1-1; D remains unclear. With 3 bases removed from V and 4 bases from J, the gap between germline ends came to 12 bases. This CDR3 has 14 residues. Germline V gene sequence: CDR1 SEHNR, CDR2 FQNEAQ (reference sequence). CDR3 region: CASSLARHLTEAFF. The CDR3 region has the DNA TGTGCCAGCAGCTTGGCCAGGCACCTCACTGAAGCTTTCTTT.

This clone was picked up one time. The chain links TRBV9 to TRBJ1-2; 7 bases are a match to TRBD1. V was clipped by 2 bases and J by 1 base; unmatched bases: 2. CDR3 size: 14 residues. Germline V gene lookup returns CDR1 SGDLS and CDR2 YYNGEE. In DNA form, the CDR3 reads TGTGCCAGCAGCGTCCAGGGGGATAACTATGGCTACACCTTC. Translation gives CASSVQGDNYGYTF.

The J gene is TRBJ2-3, the V gene TRBV9; D may be TRBD2 (7 bases). The CDR3 is 18 residues long. Germline V gives CDR1 SGDLS, CDR2 YYNGEE. Trimming removed 3 bases from V and 4 bases from J, with 24 bases in between. This CDR3 is CASSAAFRGARSADTQYF. Written as DNA, the CDR3 is TGTGCCAGCAGCGCCGCGTTTCGGGGGGCAAGGTCGGCAGATACGCAGTATTTT.

The chain couples TRBV7-9 to TRBJ2-3; 7 bases align to TRBD2. In germline, CDR1 is SEHNR, CDR2 FQNEAQ (reference sequence). The CDR3 runs 14 residues. Losses at the gene ends were 4 bases for V and 3 bases for J; bases not matched to a gene: 4. CDR3 DNA: TGTGCCAGCAGCTATGGCGGGGGTACAGATACGCAGTATTTT. As protein: CASSYGGGTDTQYF.

CDR3 sequence reads: CASSQEGLSSSYEQYF. The CDR3 DNA sequence: TGCGCCAGCAGCCAAGAGGGCTTATCCAGCTCCTACGAGCAGTACTTC. The chain employs TRBV4-1 and TRBJ2-7; D ambiguous. CDR1 MGHRA and CDR2 YSYEKL come from the germline V gene. This CDR3 is built from 16 residues. Between the trimmed V and J ends, which lost 0 bases and 0 bases, there was a span of 12 bases.

This clone has a single count. This chain links TRBV14 with TRBJ1-1; D uncertain. Germline lookup yields CDR1 SGHDN and CDR2 FVKESK. CDR3 size: 11 residues. V lost 3 bases to trimming and J lost 11 bases, with 10 bases between them. The CDR3 is CASSQSWRAFF. As DNA, the CDR3 is TGTGCCAGCAGCCAGAGCTGGAGGGCTTTCTTT.

The rearrangement links TRBV28 to TRBJ2-7; perhaps TRBD2 as D (6 bases). The germline CDR1 and CDR2 sequences are MDHEN and SYDVKM. The CDR3 runs to 14 residues. The V gene lost 5 bases and the J gene lost 3 bases, with 14 bases spanning the gap. The DNA of the CDR3 is TGTGCCAGCAGTGGGGGACTTGGGGACTACGAGCAGTACTTC. Translation gives CASSGGLGDYEQYF.

This chain connects TRBV20-1 to TRBJ2-6; TRBD1 matches at 8 bases. Unmatched junction bases numbered 8, after V lost 3 bases and J lost 1 base. The length of the CDR3 is 17 residues. The germline V gene has CDR1 DFQATT and CDR2 SNEGSKA (reference sequence). CDR3 in DNA: TGCAGTGCTAGTAGGTGGGGACAGGCGTCTGGGGCCAACGTCCTGACTTTC. Translation: CSASRWGQASGANVLTF.

The chain uses TRBV18 and TRBJ2-3; 11 positions agree with TRBD2. Unmatched junction bases numbered 7, after V lost 0 bases and J lost 5 bases. Looked up from germline, CDR1 is KGHSH and CDR2 is LQKENI. This CDR3 is built from 17 residues. The CDR3 loop reads CASSPPGLAGGVDTQYF. CDR3 bases: TGTGCCAGCTCACCACCAGGCCTAGCGGGAGGAGTAGATACGCAGTATTTT.

This clone has more than one count but fewer than ten. The J gene is TRBJ1-5, the V gene TRBV6-1, with D uncertain. CDR1 is MNHNS and CDR2 is SASEGT in the germline V gene. The CDR3 extends over 15 amino acids. V was pared by 0 bases and J by 4 bases, with 10 bases between. CDR3: CASSEASVANQPQHF. The CDR3 nucleotides read TGTGCCAGCAGTGAAGCATCAGTAGCAAATCAGCCCCAGCATTTT.

This clone was recorded once. This chain connects TRBV28 to TRBJ1-5; D gene ambiguous. Germline V gene lookup returns CDR1 MDHEN and CDR2 SYDVKM. The V and J ends lost 5 bases and 0 bases respectively, with 5 bases between them. The CDR3 runs to 13 residues. The CDR3 DNA sequence: TGTGCCAGCAGTCAGAATAGCAATCAGCCCCAGCATTTT. It yields the protein CASSQNSNQPQHF.

DNA for the CDR3: TGTGCCAGCACCTCGACAGAGATCAGCACCTACGAGCAGTACTTC. Its translation: CASTSTEISTYEQYF. The V gene is TRBV28, the J gene TRBJ2-7; D possibly corresponds to TRBD1 (5 bases). Germline lookup yields CDR1 MDHEN and CDR2 SYDVKM. The CDR3 has 15 amino acids. V lost 7 bases and J 2 bases, leaving 18 bases between the germline ends. Drawing the rest from reference TRBV28 and TRBJ2-7, the complete variable domain is DVKVTQSSRYLVKRTGEKVFLECVQDMDHENMFWYRQDPGLGLRLIYFSYDVKMKEKGDIPEGYSVSREKKERFSLILESASTNQTSMYLCASTSTEISTYEQYFGPGTRLTVT.

The CDR3 here is CASSSGHFYEQYF. CDR3 DNA sequence: TGCGCCAGCAGCTCGGGACACTTCTACGAGCAGTACTTC. The chain recombines TRBV5-1 with TRBJ2-7; maybe TRBD1 (6 bases). The V end was cut by 3 bases, the J end by 3 bases, with 10 bases between. CDR3 size: 13 residues. Germline V gene sequence: CDR1 SGHRS, CDR2 YFSETQ.

The chain combines TRBV10-3 with TRBJ2-7; the D is unclear. Between the trimmed V and J ends, which lost 3 bases and 4 bases, there was a span of 13 bases. The CDR3 length is 14 residues. CDR1 ENHRY and CDR2 SYGVKD come from the germline V gene. Written as DNA, the CDR3 is TGTGCCATCAGTGACGAGCGCAAAGAATACGAGCAGTACTTC. Translating gives CAISDERKEYEQYF.

The gene calls are TRBV19 and TRBJ2-1, with 9 bases aligning to TRBD2. The CDR3 length is 15 residues. V shed 2 bases and J 6 bases; nucleotides not matched to a gene: 5. Germline V gene data show CDR1 as LNHDA and CDR2 as SQIVND (reference sequence). The CDR3 reads CASSITSGGPNEQFF. The DNA of the CDR3 is TGTGCCAGTAGTATAACCAGCGGGGGGCCCAATGAGCAGTTCTTC.

The chain couples TRBV28 to TRBJ2-5, with 10 bases aligning to TRBD2. V was clipped by 6 bases and J by 4 bases; unmatched bases: 2. The germline V gene has CDR1 MDHEN and CDR2 SYDVKM. The CDR3 contains 13 residues. CDR3 region: CASRAGGRETQYF. CDR3 nucleotides: TGTGCCAGCAGAGCGGGAGGGCGAGAGACCCAGTACTTC. The full variable domain, its missing parts supplied by reference TRBV28 and TRBJ2-5, is DVKVTQSSRYLVKRTGEKVFLECVQDMDHENMFWYRQDPGLGLRLIYFSYDVKMKEKGDIPEGYSVSREKKERFSLILESASTNQTSMYLCASRAGGRETQYFGPGTRLLVL.

This rearrangement joins TRBV18 to TRBJ2-2, with 9 bases that match TRBD1. CDR3 length: 16 residues. V was clipped by 2 bases and J by 3 bases; unmatched bases: 4. Germline assignment: CDR1 KGHSH and CDR2 LQKENI. The CDR3 DNA is TGTGCCAGCTCACCAGCCGGGACAGGGTACACCGGGGAGCTGTTTTTT. This codes for CASSPAGTGYTGELFF. The full variable domain, in which reference TRBV18 and TRBJ2-2 provide the parts outside the CDR3, is NAGVMQNPRHLVRRRGQEARLRCSPMKGHSHVYWYRQLPEEGLKFMVYLQKENIIDESGMPKERFSAEFPKEGPSILRIQQVVRGDSAAYFCASSPAGTGYTGELFFGEGSRLTVL.

As regards this clone: This specimen includes other DNA sequences encoding the same CDR3. The chain links TRBV5-1 to TRBJ1-2; tentatively, D is TRBD1 (5 bases). V lost 0 bases, J lost 5 bases, and 11 bases lay in between. The CDR3 contains 14 residues. Per germline, CDR1 SGHRS and CDR2 YFSETQ. The CDR3 here is CASSLDRGAYGYTF. In DNA form, the CDR3 reads TGCGCCAGCAGCTTGGATAGGGGCGCATATGGCTACACCTTC. The full variable domain, completed using reference TRBV5-1 and TRBJ1-2, is KAGVTQTPRYLIKTRGQQVTLSCSPISGHRSVSWYQQTPGQGLQFLFEYFSETQRNKGNFPGRFSGRQFSNSRSEMNVSTLELGDSALYLCASSLDRGAYGYTFGSGTRLTVV.

In its sample, this clone was seen once. The rearrangement joins TRBV6-2 or TRBV6-3 to TRBJ2-7; no reliable D call. Trimming removed 1 base from V and 0 bases from J, with 7 bases in between. Germline V CDR1 and CDR2: MNHEY, SVGEGT. The CDR3 consists of 14 residues. DNA for the CDR3: TGTGCCAGCAGTTACTATGGCTCCTCCTACGAGCAGTACTTC. Protein product: CASSYYGSSYEQYF.

The chain is built from TRBV18 and TRBJ2-7; the match to TRBD1 covers 11 bases. Looked up from germline, CDR1 is KGHSH and CDR2 is LQKENI. Trimming cost V 4 bases and J 0 bases; bases outside gene matches: 2. The CDR3 spans 15 residues. CDR3 sequence: CASSQGTGGSYEQYF. Written as DNA, the CDR3 is TGTGCCAGCTCACAAGGGACAGGGGGCTCCTACGAGCAGTACTTC.